A selection of T cell receptor beta chains follows, all from one sample in a study of T cell responses to AZD1222 COVID-19 vaccine. The method was immunoSEQ multiplex PCR; TCRdb's version includes in-frame clones alone and lacks a portion of them. This sample has about 120,000 clones, with approximately 85% found just once. The source material was peripheral blood, sampled on day 0 of MenACWY control vaccination. These receptors were obtained from an adult in good health. The CDR3 runs from the conserved cysteine through the conserved F or W. Each record gives: D gene, J gene, V gene, clone size, CDR3 DNA, CDR3 protein. The D gene is left open where the match is weak. Where a row states a size, it is once, few, many or the class of an expanded clone; other rows omit it.

d_call: NA
j_call: TRBJ2-3
v_call: TRBV7-9
clone_size: once
cdr3_nt: TGTGCCAGCAGCTTATTGGGCGGGGCCAGCACAGATACGCAGTATTTT
cdr3_aa: CASSLLGGASTDTQYF

d_call: TRBD1
j_call: TRBJ2-2
v_call: TRBV4-2
clone_size: NA
cdr3_nt: TGTGCCAGCAGCCAAGATTTAGGACAGGGGATGAGGGTAAACACCGGGGAGCTGTTTTTT
cdr3_aa: CASSQDLGQGMRVNTGELFF

d_call: TRBD2
j_call: TRBJ2-2
v_call: TRBV5-1
clone_size: NA
cdr3_nt: TGCGCCAGCAGCTTGGGGGCTCTAGCGGGGAGGAACACCGGGGAGCTGTTTTTT
cdr3_aa: CASSLGALAGRNTGELFF

d_call: NA
j_call: TRBJ2-1
v_call: TRBV29-1
clone_size: NA
cdr3_nt: TGCAGCGTGGGGGTGGGGAATTCCTACAATGAGCAGTTCTTC
cdr3_aa: CSVGVGNSYNEQFF

d_call: TRBD1
j_call: TRBJ1-3
v_call: TRBV6-6
clone_size: once
cdr3_nt: TGTGCCAGCAGAACCTGGACAGGGACTGGAAACACCATATATTTT
cdr3_aa: CASRTWTGTGNTIYF

d_call: NA
j_call: TRBJ1-1
v_call: TRBV9
clone_size: once
cdr3_nt: TGTGCCAGCAGCGTGCAGGCCCAAAACACTGAAGCTTTCTTT
cdr3_aa: CASSVQAQNTEAFF

d_call: NA
j_call: TRBJ2-2
v_call: TRBV11-2
clone_size: NA
cdr3_nt: TGTGCCACCACAGGGACGAACACCGGGGAGCTGTTTTTT
cdr3_aa: CATTGTNTGELFF

d_call: NA
j_call: TRBJ2-1
v_call: TRBV19
clone_size: NA
cdr3_nt: TGTGCCACGCGCCAGCAGTACAATGAGCAGTTCTTC
cdr3_aa: CATRQQYNEQFF

d_call: TRBD1
j_call: TRBJ2-2
v_call: TRBV7-2
clone_size: NA
cdr3_nt: TGTGCCAGCAGCTTCCGGACAGGGGGCGGAGGATTTGGCACCGGGGAGCTGTTTTTT
cdr3_aa: CASSFRTGGGGFGTGELFF

d_call: NA
j_call: TRBJ1-1
v_call: TRBV28
clone_size: NA
cdr3_nt: TGTGCCAGCAGTTTCACGGACTACACTGAAGCTTTCTTT
cdr3_aa: CASSFTDYTEAFF

d_call: NA
j_call: TRBJ1-2
v_call: TRBV3-1/TRBV3-2
clone_size: once
cdr3_nt: TGTGCCAGCAGCCAAGGGGGTTATGGCTACACCTTC
cdr3_aa: CASSQGGYGYTF

d_call: NA
j_call: TRBJ1-1
v_call: TRBV2
clone_size: NA
cdr3_nt: TGTGCCAGCAGTGTGTTAGGTGAGACTGAAGCTTTCTTT
cdr3_aa: CASSVLGETEAFF